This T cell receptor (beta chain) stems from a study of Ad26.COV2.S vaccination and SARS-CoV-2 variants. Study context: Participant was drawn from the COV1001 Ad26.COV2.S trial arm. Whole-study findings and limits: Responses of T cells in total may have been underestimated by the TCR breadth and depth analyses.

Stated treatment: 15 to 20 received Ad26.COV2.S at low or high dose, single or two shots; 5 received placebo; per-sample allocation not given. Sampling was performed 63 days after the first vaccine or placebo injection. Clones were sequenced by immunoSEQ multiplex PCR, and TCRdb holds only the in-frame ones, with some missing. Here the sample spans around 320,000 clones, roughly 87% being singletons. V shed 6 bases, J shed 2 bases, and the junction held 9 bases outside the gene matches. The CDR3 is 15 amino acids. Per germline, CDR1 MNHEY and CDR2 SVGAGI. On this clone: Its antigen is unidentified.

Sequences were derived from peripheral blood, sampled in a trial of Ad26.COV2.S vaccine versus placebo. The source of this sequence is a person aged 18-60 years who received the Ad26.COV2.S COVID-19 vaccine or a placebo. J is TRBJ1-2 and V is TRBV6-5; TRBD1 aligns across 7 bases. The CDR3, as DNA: TGTGCCAGCAGGCGCACAGGGGCCACCAACTATGGCTACACCTTC. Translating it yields CASRRTGATNYGYTF.